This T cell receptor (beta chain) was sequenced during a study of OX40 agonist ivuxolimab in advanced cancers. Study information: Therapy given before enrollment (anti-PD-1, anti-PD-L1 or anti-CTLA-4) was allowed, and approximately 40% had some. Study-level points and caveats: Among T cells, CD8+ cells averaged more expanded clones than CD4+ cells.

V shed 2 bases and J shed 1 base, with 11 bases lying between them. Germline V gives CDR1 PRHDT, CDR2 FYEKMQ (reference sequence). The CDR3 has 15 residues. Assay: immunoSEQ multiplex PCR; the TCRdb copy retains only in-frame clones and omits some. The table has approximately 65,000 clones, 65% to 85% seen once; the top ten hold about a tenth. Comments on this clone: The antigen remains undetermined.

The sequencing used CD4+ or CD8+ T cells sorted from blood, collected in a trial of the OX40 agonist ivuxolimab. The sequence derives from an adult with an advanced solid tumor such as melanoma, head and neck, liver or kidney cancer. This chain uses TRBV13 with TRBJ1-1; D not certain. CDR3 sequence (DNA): TGTGCCAGCAGCTTAAAAGTCCAGAAGAACACTGAAGCTTTCTTT. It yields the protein CASSLKVQKNTEAFF.